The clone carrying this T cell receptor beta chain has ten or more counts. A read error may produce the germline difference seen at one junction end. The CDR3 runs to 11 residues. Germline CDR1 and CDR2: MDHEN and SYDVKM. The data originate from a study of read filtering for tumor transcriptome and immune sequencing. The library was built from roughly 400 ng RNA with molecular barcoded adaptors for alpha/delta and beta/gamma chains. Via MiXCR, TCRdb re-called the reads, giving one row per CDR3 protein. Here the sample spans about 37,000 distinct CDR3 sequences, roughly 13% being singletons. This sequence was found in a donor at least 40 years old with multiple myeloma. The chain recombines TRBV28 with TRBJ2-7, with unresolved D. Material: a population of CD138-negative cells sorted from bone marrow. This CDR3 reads CATNRLYEQCF. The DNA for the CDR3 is TGTGCCACCAACCGGCTCTACGAGCAGTGCTTC.